The 20 T cell receptor beta chains below were found in one sample sequenced in a study of blood T cell repertoires in COVID-19 (dated by TCRdb to the early 2020s). The library relied on the immunoSEQ multiplex PCR assay. Sourced from immuneACCESS, this table was stored by TCRdb with only in-frame sequences that have V and J called. A share of the clones is absent; for the studies checked, an unresolved V gene accounts for under half, and the remainder has no known explanation. The sample table lists under 40,000 clones, roughly 84% of them with a count of one. The ten largest clones represent about 14% of the sample. Material for sequencing was peripheral blood. Receptor source: a man aged 45 to 65 with active or convalescent COVID-19.

V and J are TRBV7-9 and TRBJ2-7, with a tentative D call TRBD2 (5 bases). Germline V gene lookup returns CDR1 SEHNR and CDR2 FQNEAQ (reference sequence). The CDR3 runs 16 residues. Trimming removed 5 bases at V and 1 base at J, with 18 bases between. The CDR3 nucleotides read TGTGCCAGCAGCGGACGAGGGTTGGACCTTTCCTACGAGCAGTACTTC. Its translation: CASSGRGLDLSYEQYF.

J is TRBJ1-3 and V is TRBV19; TRBD1 agrees at 7 bases. V shed 7 bases and J 3 bases; nucleotides not matched to a gene: 15. Germline CDR1 and CDR2: LNHDA and SQIVND (reference sequence). This CDR3 is 17 amino acids long. The CDR3 sequence: CASTSPGKGAHGNTIYF. The CDR3 DNA reads as TGTGCCAGTACCTCCCCGGGAAAGGGGGCGCATGGAAACACCATATATTTT.

This clone was observed a single time. CDR3 nucleotides: TGTGCCAGCAGCCCAAGTCCCCTTAGCGGGGACCAAAAAGAGACCCAGTACTTC. It yields the protein CASSPSPLSGDQKETQYF. The chain links TRBV3-1 (or the pseudogene TRBV3-2) to TRBJ2-5; 8 bases are a match to TRBD2. Germline V gene lookup returns CDR1 LGHDT and CDR2 YNNKEL (reference sequence). The J segment lost 3 bases and the V segment lost 4 bases, leaving 16 bases of the junction unmatched. The length of the CDR3 is 18 residues.

The J gene is TRBJ1-5, the V gene TRBV5-6, with 8 bases that match TRBD1. The CDR3 totals 15 residues. Germline CDR1 SGHDT, CDR2 YYEEEE. The V and J ends lost 4 bases and 6 bases, in that order; junction bases with no gene match: 9. The CDR3, as DNA: TGTGCCAGCAGCCGCCGCGGACAGGGTACTCAGCCCCAGCATTTT. It encodes CASSRRGQGTQPQHF.

This clone was counted a single time. This chain joins TRBV9 and TRBJ2-7; D is unclear. This CDR3 has 15 residues. The germline CDR1 and CDR2 sequences are SGDLS and YYNGEE. Trimming removed 0 bases at V and 0 bases at J, with 10 bases between. The CDR3: CASSVGSASSYEQYF. The CDR3 DNA reads as TGTGCCAGCAGCGTAGGGTCCGCGAGCTCCTACGAGCAGTACTTC.

The V gene is TRBV5-4, the J gene TRBJ2-1; 10 bases match TRBD1. CDR1 SGHNT and CDR2 YYREEE come from the germline V gene (reference sequence). This CDR3 is built from 15 residues. The V and J ends lost 3 bases and 4 bases, in that order; junction bases with no gene match: 4. CDR3 region: CASSSDRGSYNEQFF. The CDR3 DNA sequence: TGTGCCAGCAGCTCGGACAGGGGGTCGTACAATGAGCAGTTCTTC.

V and J are TRBV3-1 (or the pseudogene TRBV3-2) and TRBJ1-1; 7 bases line up with TRBD1. The junction had 2 bases not matched to a gene; V was cut back by 8 bases and J by 5 bases. The CDR3 totals 11 residues. CDR1 and CDR2 (germline): LGHDT, YNNKEL (reference sequence). The CDR3 nucleotides are TGTGCCAGCCAGGGGGTGACTGAAGCTTTCTTT. The encoded protein is CASQGVTEAFF.

The CDR3 region has the DNA TGTGCCAGCAGTGAAACTACCGGGACAGGGGGAGTCTATAGCAATCAGCCCCAGCATTTT. It yields the protein CASSETTGTGGVYSNQPQHF. The chain is built from TRBV6-1 and TRBJ1-5; 11 bases match TRBD1. Germline loops: CDR1 MNHNS, CDR2 SASEGT. The trim removed 2 bases at V and 0 bases at J, leaving 12 bases unmatched. The CDR3 extends over 20 amino acids.

The chain uses TRBV18 and TRBJ1-6, with D possibly being TRBD1 (5 bases). The germline V gene encodes CDR1 KGHSH and CDR2 LQKENI. The CDR3 loop spans 17 amino acids. V lost 0 bases, J lost 7 bases, and 16 bases lay in between. CDR3 in amino acids: CASSPPGGVSKNSPLHF. The CDR3 bases are TGTGCCAGCTCACCACCTGGGGGGGTGAGTAAGAATTCACCCCTCCACTTT.

The V and J genes are TRBV10-3 and TRBJ2-7, with 10 positions matching TRBD2. The CDR3 extends over 15 amino acids. Germline V gives CDR1 ENHRY, CDR2 SYGVKD. J gave up 3 bases and V 0 bases, and 2 bases lay outside the gene matches. The CDR3 nucleotides read TGTGCCATCAGTGAGTCGCCTAGCGGGGGCTACGAGCAGTACTTC. It specifies CAISESPSGGYEQYF.

This clone was detected a few times. The gene calls are TRBV5-1 and TRBJ2-7, with 10 bases aligning to TRBD1. CDR3 size: 14 residues. The J segment lost 6 bases and the V segment lost 7 bases, leaving 10 bases of the junction unmatched. CDR1 is SGHRS, CDR2 YFSETQ, per germline. CDR3 sequence (DNA): TGCGCCAGCGCCAGTCAAGACAGGGGGCTCGAGCAGTACTTC. Protein: CASASQDRGLEQYF.

The chain links TRBV7-8 to TRBJ2-7; TRBD2 is a possible D gene (7 bases). The CDR3 consists of 14 residues. Per germline, CDR1 SGHVS and CDR2 FQNEAQ. Trimming took off 3 bases at V and 6 bases at J, with 15 bases between the two ends. The CDR3 bases are TGTGCCAGCAGCTTGGGGGGGCCGTCTGGCGAGCAGTACTTC. Protein: CASSLGGPSGEQYF.

The chain couples TRBV12-3 or TRBV12-4 to TRBJ2-7; no reliable D call. V lost 5 bases and J 0 bases, leaving 8 bases between the germline ends. This CDR3 contains 13 residues. The CDR3 sequence: CASSPVGSYEQYF. CDR3 in DNA: TGTGCCAGCAGTCCGGTCGGCTCCTACGAGCAGTACTTC.

V and J are TRBV6-5 and TRBJ1-1, with D maybe TRBD1 (5 bases). Germline V gene data show CDR1 as MNHEY and CDR2 as SVGAGI. The ends were cut back, 4 bases at V and 10 bases at J, with 16 bases in the middle. The CDR3 is 13 amino acids. The CDR3 protein is CASSLGPSGAAFF. The CDR3 DNA follows: TGTGCCAGCAGTTTGGGTCCGAGCGGGGCAGCTTTCTTT.

In DNA, the CDR3 is TGTGCCAGCAGCCCGGACAGGGGGCGTAGCGGCTATGGCTACACCTTC. Encoded protein: CASSPDRGRSGYGYTF. The genes are TRBV4-2 and TRBJ1-2; 11 nucleotides agree with TRBD1. Unmatched junction bases numbered 8, after V lost 4 bases and J lost 4 bases. The CDR3 extends over 16 amino acids. Per germline, CDR1 LGHNA and CDR2 YNFKEQ.

V is TRBV30 and J is TRBJ2-3; D is possibly TRBD1 (6 bases). The germline V gene has CDR1 GTSNPN and CDR2 SVGIG (reference sequence). V was cut by 0 bases and J by 2 bases, with 24 bases left in between. The CDR3 has 19 residues. Written as DNA, the CDR3 is TGTGCCTGGAGTGTAAGGGTGCTCAGGGGAAGGGGATACACAGATACGCAGTATTTT. Amino acids: CAWSVRVLRGRGYTDTQYF.

The chain is built from TRBV5-1 and TRBJ2-7, with D perhaps matching TRBD1 (5 bases). CDR1 and CDR2 from the germline V gene are SGHRS and YFSETQ. This CDR3 contains 15 residues. V shed 0 bases and J shed 0 bases, with 10 bases lying between them. The CDR3 loop is CASSLGLTVSYEQYF. CDR3 coding DNA: TGCGCCAGCAGCTTGGGTCTGACAGTCTCCTACGAGCAGTACTTC.

The chain is built from TRBV18 and TRBJ2-7; D is possibly TRBD2 (6 bases). The V and J ends lost 2 bases and 4 bases respectively, with 18 bases between them. The CDR3 has 16 residues. Looked up from germline, CDR1 is KGHSH and CDR2 is LQKENI. DNA for the CDR3: TGTGCCAGCTCACCAGGCGGGGTCAGGGCAAGGTACGAGCAGTACTTC. Its protein is CASSPGGVRARYEQYF.

J is TRBJ1-6 and V is TRBV29-1, with 9 bases lining up with TRBD1. Germline trimming cut 6 bases from V and 7 bases from J; bases unmatched to any gene: 4. Germline CDR1 and CDR2: SQVTM and ANQGSEA. This CDR3 region has 13 residues. The CDR3 nucleotides are TGCAGCGTCTCGGGACAGGGCAATTCACCCCTCCACTTT. This gives the protein CSVSGQGNSPLHF.

In its sample, this clone was seen a few times. In the same sample, other DNA sequences code for this CDR3. This chain uses TRBV27 with TRBJ2-5; the match to TRBD2 covers 10 bases. CDR1 is MNHEY and CDR2 is SMNVEV in the germline V gene (reference sequence). The CDR3 extends over 15 amino acids. The V gene end was trimmed by 5 bases and the J gene end by 1 base; junction bases not matched to a gene: 4. DNA for the CDR3: TGTGCCAGCAGTCTATTAGCGGGGGGCCAAGAGACCCAGTACTTC. Translation: CASSLLAGGQETQYF.